This entry lists 27 T cell receptor beta chains sequenced from one sample in a study of human T cells and chemical hapten exposure. MiXCR was run by TCRdb on the RACE reads, yielding one entry per CDR3 protein. The data show a few hundred thousand distinct CDR3 sequences, with about 5% seen just once and around 8% held by the top ten. Stated time point: pre-sensitization, week 0. Treatment given: therapeutic diphenylcyclopropenone sensitization with weekly scalp DPC. Specimen: whole blood, collected in connection with sensitization to the hapten diphenylcyclopropenone (DPC). The source of these receptors is a woman between 18 and 29 years old with alopecia areata. Some clones in this sample may be carry-over from other donors' samples.

V usage is TRBV20-1 and J usage is TRBJ2-1; D possibly corresponds to TRBD1 (5 bases). V dropped 6 bases and J dropped 4 bases, with 16 bases sitting between them. This CDR3 is built from 14 residues. Germline loops: CDR1 DFQATT, CDR2 SNEGSKA (reference sequence). The CDR3, as DNA: TGCAGTGCCCACTCGGGCAGGGATTACAATGAGCAGTTCTTC. Encoded protein: CSAHSGRDYNEQFF.

The table lists this clonotype with a few counts. The chain combines TRBV6-2 or TRBV6-3 with TRBJ1-6; TRBD1 aligns across 9 bases. After removal of 4 bases from V and 7 bases from J, the junction contained 8 bases not matched to a gene. The CDR3 is 16 residues long. Germline CDR1 reads MNHEY; CDR2 reads SVGEGT. CDR3 DNA sequence: TGTGCCAGCAGTTTCCCGGGACAGGGAAGGAATTCACCCCTCCACTTT. Translated, it gives CASSFPGQGRNSPLHF.

In its sample, this clonotype was seen a few times. This chain joins TRBV20-1 and TRBJ1-1; D gene ambiguous. Germline V CDR1 and CDR2: DFQATT, SNEGSKA (reference sequence). This CDR3 spans 15 amino acids. V lost 3 bases to trimming and J lost 1 base, with 15 bases between them. CDR3 amino acids: CSARNSDGWNTEAFF. The CDR3 DNA sequence: TGCAGTGCTAGGAACTCGGACGGTTGGAACACTGAAGCTTTCTTT.

The sample holds many counts of this clonotype. The chain combines TRBV6-2 or TRBV6-3 with TRBJ1-1; the D gene is possibly TRBD1 (6 bases). The CDR3 runs 15 residues. Germline-derived CDR1 and CDR2 are MNHEY and SVGEGT. V gave up 3 bases and J gave up 1 base, with 12 bases separating them. The CDR3 bases are TGTGCCAGCAGTTATCGGACAGCGCAGAACACTGAAGCTTTCTTT. The encoded protein is CASSYRTAQNTEAFF.

The chain links TRBV7-3 to TRBJ2-5; 9 bases map to TRBD1. V was pared by 3 bases and J by 5 bases, with 4 bases of the junction left unmatched. Germline loops: CDR1 SGHTA, CDR2 FQGTGA. This CDR3 region has 14 residues. The CDR3, as DNA: TGTGCCAGCAGCTTTGGGACAGGGTACGAGACCCAGTACTTC. It specifies CASSFGTGYETQYF.

This sequence joins TRBV20-1 and TRBJ1-6, with D perhaps matching TRBD1 (5 bases). The CDR3 runs to 14 residues. In germline, CDR1 is DFQATT, CDR2 SNEGSKA (reference sequence). Trimming took off 6 bases at V and 10 bases at J, with 19 bases between the two ends. CDR3 sequence reads: CSANSRGGESPLHF. The CDR3 DNA follows: TGCAGTGCAAACTCTCGTGGGGGAGAATCACCCCTCCACTTT.

This clonotype occurred a few times. The chain couples TRBV27 to TRBJ1-5, with D unresolved. The CDR3 covers 14 residues. Trimming removed 3 bases from V and 6 bases from J, with 12 bases in between. Per germline, CDR1 MNHEY and CDR2 SMNVEV (reference sequence). As DNA, the CDR3 is TGTGCCAGCAGTTTTGCGGGTGGCGGTCAGCCCCAGCATTTT. Translated, it gives CASSFAGGGQPQHF.

Ten or more counts support this clonotype. V usage is TRBV6-5 and J usage is TRBJ1-1; perhaps TRBD1 as D (6 bases). V lost 6 bases and J 2 bases, leaving 10 bases between the germline ends. CDR3 length: 13 amino acids. Germline lookup yields CDR1 MNHEY and CDR2 SVGAGI. The CDR3 DNA reads TGTGCCAGCAGAGTCAGGGGAAACACTGAAGCTTTCTTT. It encodes CASRVRGNTEAFF.

There are many counts of this clonotype. The rearrangement links TRBV6-5 to TRBJ1-2; perhaps TRBD1 as D (5 bases). CDR3 length: 13 residues. Germline V gene lookup returns CDR1 MNHEY and CDR2 SVGAGI. The V and J ends lost 10 bases and 2 bases respectively, with 14 bases between them. The CDR3 region has the DNA TGTGCCACCGGGGACGAATCCAACTATGGCTACACCTTC. Protein product: CATGDESNYGYTF.

In its sample, this clonotype was seen many times. The J gene is TRBJ2-5, the V gene TRBV29-1; no clear D gene. The germline gives CDR1 SQVTM, CDR2 ANQGSEA. V was trimmed by 1 base and J by 9 bases, leaving 15 bases between them. The CDR3 sequence is 13 residues long. CDR3 loop: CSVEAAVYTAQYF. The CDR3 nucleotides read TGCAGCGTTGAAGCGGCGGTCTACACGGCCCAGTACTTC.

This clonotype was recorded a few times. The chain has TRBV5-5 and TRBJ2-2, with a possible D match to TRBD2 (5 bases). CDR3 length equals 13 residues. Germline CDR1 reads SGHKS; CDR2 reads YYEKEE (reference sequence). Trimming stripped 1 base from V and 5 bases from J, with 6 bases between. CDR3 DNA: TGTGCCAGCAGCTTGTCGGGAACCGGGGAGCTGTTTTTT. This gives the protein CASSLSGTGELFF.

This clonotype was seen only a few times. This CDR3 is CSARSGQQNTEAFF. CDR3 in DNA: TGCAGTGCTAGATCCGGACAGCAGAACACTGAAGCTTTCTTT. The chain is built from TRBV20-1 and TRBJ1-1; D perhaps matches TRBD1 (6 bases). Trimming took 2 bases from V and 1 from J, leaving 11 bases between them. The germline V gene has CDR1 DFQATT and CDR2 SNEGSKA (reference sequence). This CDR3 contains 14 residues.

This clonotype occurred a few times. The chain employs TRBV5-5 and TRBJ1-1; D uncertain. The V and J ends lost 4 bases and 8 bases respectively, with 12 bases between them. The germline gives CDR1 SGHKS, CDR2 YYEKEE (reference sequence). The CDR3 is made up of 12 amino acids. The CDR3 sequence is CASSPMKGEAFF. CDR3 sequence (DNA): TGTGCCAGCAGCCCCATGAAAGGGGAAGCTTTCTTT.

This clonotype was seen a handful of times. The chain uses TRBV29-1 and TRBJ2-2; D possibly uses TRBD1 or TRBD2 (5 bases each). Per germline, CDR1 SQVTM and CDR2 ANQGSEA. The CDR3 totals 13 residues. V was clipped by 6 bases and J by 2 bases, with 10 bases between them. This chain's CDR3 is CSVGDGNTGELFF. CDR3 DNA sequence: TGCAGCGTGGGGGACGGAAACACCGGGGAGCTGTTTTTT.

The chain couples TRBV28 to TRBJ2-7, with D perhaps TRBD2 (5 bases). Germline-derived CDR1 and CDR2 are MDHEN and SYDVKM. V lost 2 bases and J 0 bases, leaving 17 bases between the germline ends. CDR3 length: 17 residues. The DNA of the CDR3 is TGTGCCAGCAGTTTAAGCACGCTAACGGGGAGCTCCTACGAGCAGTACTTC. It codes for CASSLSTLTGSSYEQYF.

Only a few counts were recorded for this clonotype. The J gene is TRBJ1-2, the V gene TRBV20-1, with TRBD1 identical over 10 bases. Looked up from germline, CDR1 is DFQATT and CDR2 is SNEGSKA (reference sequence). Germline trimming cut 2 bases from V and 5 bases from J; bases unmatched to any gene: 5. The CDR3 loop spans 14 amino acids. The CDR3 nucleotides are TGCAGTGCTAGACTCGACAGGGGGCTATATGGCTACACCTTC. It codes for CSARLDRGLYGYTF.

This clonotype was detected many times. V is TRBV6-2 or TRBV6-3 and J is TRBJ1-1; 11 nucleotides match TRBD1. The V gene's germline CDR1 is MNHEY and CDR2 SVGEGT. V trimming: 0 bases; J trimming: 4 bases; junction bases outside the gene matches: 1. The CDR3 has 15 amino acids. CDR3 sequence (DNA): TGTGCCAGCAGTTACTCCGGGACAGGGGGCACTGAAGCTTTCTTT. This translates into CASSYSGTGGTEAFF.

This clonotype was seen many times. The genes are TRBV12-3 or TRBV12-4 and TRBJ1-1, with D tentatively TRBD1 (5 bases). CDR3 length: 14 residues. Trimming took 9 bases from V and 2 from J, leaving 16 bases between them. CDR3 nucleotide sequence: TGTGCCAGTGTTGATTGGGACGGTAACACTGAAGCTTTCTTT. It codes for CASVDWDGNTEAFF.

This clonotype has at least ten counts. The chain is built from TRBV5-5 and TRBJ2-5, with 7 bases identical to TRBD2. Looked up from germline, CDR1 is SGHKS and CDR2 is YYEKEE (reference sequence). This CDR3 spans 16 amino acids. Trimming cost V 4 bases and J 4 bases; bases outside gene matches: 13. CDR3 DNA sequence: TGTGCCAGCAGCCCAAGGGGAGGACCGGGGGGAGAGACCCAGTACTTC. Translating it yields CASSPRGGPGGETQYF.

There are many counts of this clonotype. The chain couples TRBV20-1 to TRBJ1-5; 9 nucleotides match TRBD1. The V gene end was trimmed by 0 bases and the J gene end by 11 bases; junction bases not matched to a gene: 8. The CDR3 has 14 residues. Germline V CDR1 and CDR2: DFQATT, SNEGSKA (reference sequence). The CDR3 DNA is TGCAGTGCTAGAGAGGACAGGGGTCCTAACGCCCAGCATTTT. It codes for CSAREDRGPNAQHF.

The chain joins TRBV12-3 or TRBV12-4 to TRBJ1-1; no firm D call. Trimming stripped 6 bases from V and 1 base from J, with 12 bases between. There are 14 residues in the CDR3. CDR3 DNA sequence: TGTGCCAGCAGCCCCGCGGAGTCGAACACTGAAGCTTTCTTT. It codes for CASSPAESNTEAFF.

V and J are TRBV10-3 and TRBJ1-2; tentative D call: TRBD1 (5 bases). V was clipped by 7 bases and J by 1 base, with 31 bases between them. Germline V CDR1 and CDR2: ENHRY, SYGVKD. CDR3 length: 20 amino acids. The CDR3 coding sequence is TGTGCCATCACCCCTGATCCAATTAATTTAGACAGTCCGATTAACTATGGCTACACCTTC. This encodes CAITPDPINLDSPINYGYTF.

This clonotype was counted at least ten times. The J gene is TRBJ1-1, the V gene TRBV2; the D is unclear. The CDR3 length is 11 residues. CDR1 is SNHLY and CDR2 is FYNNEI in the germline V gene. V lost 7 bases, J lost 3 bases, and 6 bases lay in between. CDR3 loop: CASIGYTEAFF. The CDR3 DNA follows: TGTGCCAGCATTGGATACACTGAAGCTTTCTTT.

This sequence joins TRBV6-2 or TRBV6-3 and TRBJ1-6; possible D gene TRBD1, 5 bases. The CDR3 loop spans 15 amino acids. Per germline, CDR1 MNHEY and CDR2 SVGEGT. V shed 6 bases and J shed 5 bases, with 14 bases lying between them. The CDR3 protein is CASSLYGANNSPLHF. CDR3 in DNA: TGTGCCAGCAGCCTTTATGGGGCTAATAATTCACCCCTCCACTTT.

Ten or more counts support this clonotype. This chain uses TRBV3-1 with TRBJ1-2; a possible D gene is TRBD1 (5 bases). CDR3 length equals 15 residues. V lost 1 base and J 7 bases, leaving 16 bases between the germline ends. Germline assignment: CDR1 LGHDT and CDR2 YNNKEL (reference sequence). This CDR3 reads CASSQAGGDVVGYTF. The CDR3 DNA follows: TGTGCCAGCAGCCAAGCCGGGGGGGACGTCGTTGGCTACACCTTC. Complete variable domain (other parts from reference TRBV3-1 and TRBJ1-2): DTAVSQTPKYLVTQMGNDKSIKCEQNLGHDTMYWYKQDSKKFLKIMFSYNNKELIINETVPNRFSPKSPDKAHLNLHINSLELGDSAVYFCASSQAGGDVVGYTFGSGTRLTVV.

CDR3 bases: TGTGCCAGCAGGCCCAACCAGGAGGTGGGTGGCTACACCTTC. Translating gives CASRPNQEVGGYTF. The chain couples TRBV12-3 or TRBV12-4 to TRBJ1-2, with D uncertain. The V gene lost 6 bases and the J gene lost 7 bases, with 18 bases spanning the gap. The CDR3 sequence is 14 residues long.

This clonotype turned up a few times. The rearrangement joins TRBV2 to TRBJ1-2; D not certain. V was pared by 3 bases and J by 3 bases, with 8 bases between. Germline CDR1 and CDR2: SNHLY and FYNNEI. This CDR3 has 13 residues. The CDR3 loop is CASSEIPDYGYTF. The CDR3, as DNA: TGTGCCAGCAGTGAGATCCCAGACTATGGCTACACCTTC.